This T cell receptor beta chain was profiled in a study of blood T cells in healthy people across ages (dated by TCRdb to the mid-2010s). In terms of the full investigation: In model experiments, roughly one uniquely barcoded TCR beta cDNA molecule per two T cells was captured by template switching. Using deep sequencing normalized with unique cDNA molecular identifiers, the study measured how TCR beta repertoire diversity changes with age. Donors were grouped into four age groups: young (average approximately 15 years), middle-aged (about 40), aged (around 60) and long-lived (less than 85). To avoid experimental bias, donors of different ages were spread randomly across the sequencing lanes. Two additional independent replicas of 1 million unique cDNA reads from the same blood draw were analyzed for two donors (one aged 18 to 30 and one aged 80 or older).

This clonotype occurred a few times. Its recognized antigen is unknown. There are no base qualities to consult, and no much larger clone falls within one base. Beyond this particular receptor, the publication reports: Estimates of total diversity from one million sequenced T cells were regarded as lower bounds and underestimates. Observed TCR beta diversity per million T cells fell roughly linearly with age, and a significant reduction was already apparent by age approximately 41. The long-lived group showed more naive CD4+ T cells, fewer expanded clones and increased TCR diversity than the aged group, suggesting age selection. A strong correlation was found between observed TCR beta diversity and the percentage of naive T cells measured by flow cytometry. The CMV infection status of donors was not known, potentially confounding age-related changes in expanded clonotypes. Because profiling used bulk unsorted PBMCs, naive and antigen-experienced compartments could not be compared conclusively.

The roughly 39 donors, aged 6 to 90 years, were systemically healthy Caucasian individuals from Russia. Each donor gave approximately 10 milliliters of peripheral blood, collected into EDTA-treated Vacutainer tubes. Ficoll-Paque density-gradient centrifugation was used to isolate PBMCs, with at least 6.5 million per sample. Trizol reagent was used to extract total RNA from PBMCs, with at least 5 micrograms per sample. The percentages of naive CD45RAhigh/CD27high T cells were determined by flow cytometry on a PBMC aliquot from every donor. Relative to germline, V is missing 2 bases and J is missing 4 bases, with 3 bases of the junction outside any gene match. The CDR3 numbers 14 residues from cysteine through phenylalanine. Of all the DNA, just the CDR3 is kept, 42 bases in frame from base 1. CDR1 and CDR2 were assigned from the germline V gene as MNHEY and SVGAGI. The method was 5' RACE. Sequencing relied on an Illumina HiSeq 2500. A second roughly 6 to 12 cycle PCR used a sample-barcoded 5' primer and a J-beta primer mix. Each TCR beta cDNA molecule received a unique molecular identifier from a template-switch 5' adaptor carrying 12 random nucleotides. At least 2.5 million CDR3-containing paired-end reads were obtained from each sample. The Mint cDNA synthesis kit, primed by a TRBC-specific oligonucleotide, was used to synthesize first-strand cDNA from all RNA. After uracil-DNA glycosylase treatment, a first 18-cycle PCR used universal primers M1SS and BC2_uni_R on all cDNA. The original pipeline was this. Each sample was normalized by randomly selecting 1 million high-quality reads, each carrying a distinct molecular identifier. Instead of being binned into consensus sequences, reads with shared molecular identifiers were discarded. MiTCR, with a Q25 quality threshold and the strictest error-elimination algorithm, was used for CDR3 identification, clonotype clustering and error correction. A nonparametric unseen species model with Euler transformation was used to estimate a lower bound on total TCR beta diversity. Using fastp trimming at Q25 and MiXCR clonotype assembly, TCRdb reanalyzed the public sequencing data and kept in-frame beta chains. Rows merge per CDR3 protein into single entries with the most common DNA and genes. The V and J calls come from TCRdb's annotation, not from the publication. A total of 1 million or so distinct CDR3 sequences appear in this sample, 40% to 45% of them only once. The top ten clonotypes cover approximately 17% of the sample.

The rearrangement combines TRBV6-5 with TRBJ2-3; a stretch of 7 junction bases matches TRBD2. The source is an older woman in good health. Input material: blood. The nucleotides read TGTGCCAGCAGTTACGGGGCGGGAGCAGATACGCAGTATTTT. This sequence encodes CASSYGAGADTQYF.